The clone carrying this TCR beta chain was detected only a few times. The data were taken from a study of blood T cell repertoires in COVID-19. Study overall: Nucleic acid was either cDNA or gDNA, and it came from T cells, B-cell-depleted T cells, or PBMCs.

Seattle cases were enrolled at active infection and followed longitudinally. As handled by the study authors: Amplification of reference gene primers provided the estimated nucleated cell counts. The repertoire was sequenced with immunoSEQ multiplex PCR; TCRdb's copy has only in-frame clones and lacks some. Clonal size and the V and J genes are those of that table, whereas D and trimming came from the DNA. Of roughly 570,000 clones listed, approximately 88% are singletons. Germline V CDR1 and CDR2: LNHDA, SQIVND (reference sequence). This CDR3 is 14 amino acids long. V lost 3 bases to trimming and J lost 4 bases, with 9 bases between them.

The V call is TRBV19, the J call TRBJ1-4; the D gene is possibly TRBD1 (5 bases). This TCR derives from a woman aged 45-65 years with COVID-19, enrolled during active disease. The sequenced material came from peripheral blood. CDR3: CASSMGQLNEKLFF. In DNA, the CDR3 is TGTGCCAGTAGTATGGGGCAGCTTAATGAAAAACTGTTTTTT.